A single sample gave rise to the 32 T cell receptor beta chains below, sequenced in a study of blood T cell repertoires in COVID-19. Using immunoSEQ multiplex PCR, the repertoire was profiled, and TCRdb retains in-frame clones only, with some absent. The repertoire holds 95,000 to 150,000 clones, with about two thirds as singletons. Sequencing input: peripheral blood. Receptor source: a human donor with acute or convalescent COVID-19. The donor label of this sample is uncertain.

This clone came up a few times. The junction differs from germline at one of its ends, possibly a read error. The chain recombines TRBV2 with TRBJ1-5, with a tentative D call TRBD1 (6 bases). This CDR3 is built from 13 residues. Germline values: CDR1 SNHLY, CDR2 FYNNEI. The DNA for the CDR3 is TGTGCCAGCAGCGAAGGACAGCGTCAGCCCCAGCATTTT. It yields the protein CASSEGQRQPQHF.

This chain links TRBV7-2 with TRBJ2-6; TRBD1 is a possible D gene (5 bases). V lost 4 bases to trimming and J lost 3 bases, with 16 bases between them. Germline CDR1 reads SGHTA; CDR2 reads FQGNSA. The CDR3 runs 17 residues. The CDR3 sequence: CASSSQGPVGGANVLTF. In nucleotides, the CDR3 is TGTGCCAGCAGCTCCCAGGGCCCCGTTGGTGGGGCCAACGTCCTGACTTTC.

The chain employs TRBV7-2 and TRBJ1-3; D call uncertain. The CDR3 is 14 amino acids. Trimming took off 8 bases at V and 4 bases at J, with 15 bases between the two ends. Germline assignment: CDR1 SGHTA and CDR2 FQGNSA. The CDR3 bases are TGTGCCAGCGCGTTAAAAGCAGGCGGAAACACCATATATTTT. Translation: CASALKAGGNTIYF.

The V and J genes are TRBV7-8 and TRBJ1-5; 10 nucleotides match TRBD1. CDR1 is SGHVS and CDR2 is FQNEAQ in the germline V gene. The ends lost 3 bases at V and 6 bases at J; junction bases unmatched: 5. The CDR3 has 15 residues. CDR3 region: CASSFGGTGVQPQHF. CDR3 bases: TGTGCCAGCAGCTTCGGGGGGACAGGGGTTCAGCCCCAGCATTTT.

The CDR3 nucleotides are TGTGCCAGCAGTGACAGGTTTGGCTACACCTTC. Protein product: CASSDRFGYTF. The chain employs TRBV12-3 or TRBV12-4 and TRBJ1-2, with D possibly matching TRBD1 (6 bases). V was clipped by 5 bases and J by 7 bases, with 8 bases between them. The CDR3 runs to 11 residues.

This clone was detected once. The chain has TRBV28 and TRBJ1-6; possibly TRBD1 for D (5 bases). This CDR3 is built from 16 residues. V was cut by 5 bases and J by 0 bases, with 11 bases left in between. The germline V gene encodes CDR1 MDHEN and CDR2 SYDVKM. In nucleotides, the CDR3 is TGTGCCAGCAGTCCTCAGGGAAGCTCCTATAATTCACCCCTCCACTTT. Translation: CASSPQGSSYNSPLHF.

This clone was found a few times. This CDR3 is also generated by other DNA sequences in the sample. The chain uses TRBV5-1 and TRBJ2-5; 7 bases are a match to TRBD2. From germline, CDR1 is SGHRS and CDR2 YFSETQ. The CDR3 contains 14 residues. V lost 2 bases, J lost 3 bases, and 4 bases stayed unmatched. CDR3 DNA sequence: TGCGCCAGCAGCTTAGCGGGGACCGAAGAGACCCAGTACTTC. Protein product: CASSLAGTEETQYF.

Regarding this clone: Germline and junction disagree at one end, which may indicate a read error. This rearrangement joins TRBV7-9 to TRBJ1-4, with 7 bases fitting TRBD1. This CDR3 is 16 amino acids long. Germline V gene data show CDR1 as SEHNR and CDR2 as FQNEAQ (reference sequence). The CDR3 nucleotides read TGTGCCAGCAGCTCCACCCGACAGGGACCCAGGGAAATACTGTTTTTT. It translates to CASSSTRQGPREILFF. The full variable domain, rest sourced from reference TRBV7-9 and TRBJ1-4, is DTGVSQNPRHKITKRGQNVTFRCDPISEHNRLYWYRQTLGQGPEFLTYFQNEAQLEKSRLLSDRFSAERPKGSFSTLEIQRTEQGDSAMYLCASSSTRQGPREILFFGSGTQLSVL.

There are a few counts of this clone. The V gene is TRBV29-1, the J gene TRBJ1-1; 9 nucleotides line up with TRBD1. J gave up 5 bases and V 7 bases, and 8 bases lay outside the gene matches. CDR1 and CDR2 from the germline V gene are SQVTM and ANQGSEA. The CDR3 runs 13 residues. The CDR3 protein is CSGGQGTGTEAFF. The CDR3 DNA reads TGCAGCGGGGGACAGGGAACGGGGACTGAAGCTTTCTTT. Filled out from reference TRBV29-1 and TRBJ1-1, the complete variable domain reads SAVISQKPSRDICQRGTSLTIQCQVDSQVTMMFWYRQQPGQSLTLIATANQGSEATYESGFVIDKFPISRPNLTFSTLTVSNMSPEDSSIYLCSGGQGTGTEAFFGQGTRLTVV.

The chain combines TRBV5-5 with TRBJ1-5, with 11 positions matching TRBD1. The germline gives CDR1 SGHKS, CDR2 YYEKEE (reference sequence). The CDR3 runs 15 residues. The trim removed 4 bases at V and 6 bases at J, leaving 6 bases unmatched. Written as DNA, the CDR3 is TGTGCCAGCAGCCTACGGACAGGGGGCAGTCAGCCCCAGCATTTT. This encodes CASSLRTGGSQPQHF.

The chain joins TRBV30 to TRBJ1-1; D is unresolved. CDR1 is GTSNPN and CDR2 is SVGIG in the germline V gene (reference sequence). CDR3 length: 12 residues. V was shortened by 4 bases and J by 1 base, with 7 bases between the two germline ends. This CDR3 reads CAWTRQNTEAFF. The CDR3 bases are TGTGCCTGGACCCGACAGAACACTGAAGCTTTCTTT.

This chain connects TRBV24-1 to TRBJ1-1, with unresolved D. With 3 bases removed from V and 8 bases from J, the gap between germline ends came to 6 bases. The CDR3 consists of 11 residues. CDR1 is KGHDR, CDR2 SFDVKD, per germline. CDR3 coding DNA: TGTGCCACCAGTGATAGGGAGGAAGCTTTCTTT. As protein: CATSDREEAFF.

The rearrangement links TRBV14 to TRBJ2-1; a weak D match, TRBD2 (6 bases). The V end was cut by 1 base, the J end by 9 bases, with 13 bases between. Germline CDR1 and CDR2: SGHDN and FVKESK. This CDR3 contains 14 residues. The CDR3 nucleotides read TGTGCCAGCAGCCAAGTCGGGGCGGGAAGTGAGCAGTTCTTC. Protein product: CASSQVGAGSEQFF.

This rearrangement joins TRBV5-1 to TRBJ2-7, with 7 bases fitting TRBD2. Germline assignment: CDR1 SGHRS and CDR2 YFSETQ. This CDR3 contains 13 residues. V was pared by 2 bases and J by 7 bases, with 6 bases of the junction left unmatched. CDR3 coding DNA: TGCGCCAGCAGCTTTGGGGGGGAGGCTGAGCAGTACGTC. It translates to CASSFGGEAEQYV.

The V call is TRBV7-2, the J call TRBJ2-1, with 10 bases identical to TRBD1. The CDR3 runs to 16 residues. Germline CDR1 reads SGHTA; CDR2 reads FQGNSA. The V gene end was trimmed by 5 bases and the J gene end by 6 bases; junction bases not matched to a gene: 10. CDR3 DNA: TGTGCCAGCAGCCGGGACAGGGGACGGGTTGGCAATGAGCAGTTCTTC. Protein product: CASSRDRGRVGNEQFF.

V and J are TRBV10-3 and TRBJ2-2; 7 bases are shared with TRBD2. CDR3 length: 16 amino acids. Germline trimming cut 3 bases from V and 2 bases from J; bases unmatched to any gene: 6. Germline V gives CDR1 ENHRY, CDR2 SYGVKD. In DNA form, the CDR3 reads TGTGCCATCAGTGAACCAGGACTAGGAAACACCGGGGAGCTGTTTTTT. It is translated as CAISEPGLGNTGELFF.

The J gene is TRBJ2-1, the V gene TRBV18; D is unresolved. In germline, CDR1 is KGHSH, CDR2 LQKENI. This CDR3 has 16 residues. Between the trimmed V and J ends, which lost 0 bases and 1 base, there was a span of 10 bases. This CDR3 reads CASSPPLDSSYNEQFF. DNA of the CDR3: TGTGCCAGCTCACCACCATTAGACTCATCCTACAATGAGCAGTTCTTC. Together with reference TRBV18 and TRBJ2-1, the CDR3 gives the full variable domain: NAGVMQNPRHLVRRRGQEARLRCSPMKGHSHVYWYRQLPEEGLKFMVYLQKENIIDESGMPKERFSAEFPKEGPSILRIQQVVRGDSAAYFCASSPPLDSSYNEQFFGPGTRLTVL.

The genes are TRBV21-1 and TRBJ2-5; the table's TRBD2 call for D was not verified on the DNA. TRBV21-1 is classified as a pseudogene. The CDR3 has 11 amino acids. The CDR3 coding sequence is TGTGCCAGCGGAGGAACCGAGACCCAGTACTTC. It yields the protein CASGGTETQYF.

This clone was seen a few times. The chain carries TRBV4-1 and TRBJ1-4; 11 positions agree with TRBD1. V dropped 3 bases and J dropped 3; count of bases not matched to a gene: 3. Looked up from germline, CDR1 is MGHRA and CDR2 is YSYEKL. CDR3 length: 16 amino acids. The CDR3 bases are TGCGCCAGCAGCCACCTGGACAGGGGGCCTAATGAAAAACTGTTTTTT. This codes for CASSHLDRGPNEKLFF.

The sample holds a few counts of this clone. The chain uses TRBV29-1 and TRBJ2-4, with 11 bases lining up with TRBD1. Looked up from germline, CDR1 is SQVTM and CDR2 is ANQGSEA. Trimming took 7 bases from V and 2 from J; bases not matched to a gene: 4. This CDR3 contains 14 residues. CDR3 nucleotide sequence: TGCAGCGCCGGGGACAGGGGGACCAAAAACATTCAGTACTTC. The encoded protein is CSAGDRGTKNIQYF.

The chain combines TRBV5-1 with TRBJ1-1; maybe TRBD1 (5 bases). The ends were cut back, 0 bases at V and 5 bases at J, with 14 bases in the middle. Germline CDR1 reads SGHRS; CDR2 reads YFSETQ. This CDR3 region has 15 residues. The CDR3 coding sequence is TGCGCCAGCAGCTTGGCCGGGCAGGGAGGGACTGAAGCTTTCTTT. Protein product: CASSLAGQGGTEAFF.

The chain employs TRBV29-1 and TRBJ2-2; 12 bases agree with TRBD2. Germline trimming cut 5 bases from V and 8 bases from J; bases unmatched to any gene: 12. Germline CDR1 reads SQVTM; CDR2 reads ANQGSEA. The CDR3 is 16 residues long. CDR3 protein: CSVRPSGGGHAGELFF. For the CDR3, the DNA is TGCAGCGTTCGCCCTAGCGGGGGGGGCCACGCTGGGGAGCTGTTTTTT.

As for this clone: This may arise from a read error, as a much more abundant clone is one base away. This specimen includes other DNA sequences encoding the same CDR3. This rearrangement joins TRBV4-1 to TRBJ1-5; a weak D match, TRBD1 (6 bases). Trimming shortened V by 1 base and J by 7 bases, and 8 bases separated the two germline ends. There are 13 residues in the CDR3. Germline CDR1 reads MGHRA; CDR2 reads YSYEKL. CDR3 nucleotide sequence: TGCGCCAGCAGCCAAGCAGGGGAGCAGCCCCAGCATTTT. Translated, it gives CASSQAGEQPQHF.

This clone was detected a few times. Here the CDR3 DNA reads TGTGCCAGCAGACCGGACAGGACTGGGACTGAAGCTTTCTTT. Translation: CASRPDRTGTEAFF. This rearrangement joins TRBV6-4 to TRBJ1-1; 7 bases align to TRBD1. The germline V gene encodes CDR1 MRHNA and CDR2 SNTAGT. J lost 5 bases, V lost 6 bases, and 9 bases had no gene match. This CDR3 comprises 14 residues.

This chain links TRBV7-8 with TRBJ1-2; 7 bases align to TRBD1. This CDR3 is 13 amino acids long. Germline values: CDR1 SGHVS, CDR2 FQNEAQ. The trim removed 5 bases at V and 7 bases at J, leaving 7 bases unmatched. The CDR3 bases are TGTGCCAGCAGCCCCCGACAGGGAACTGGCTACACCTTC. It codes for CASSPRQGTGYTF.

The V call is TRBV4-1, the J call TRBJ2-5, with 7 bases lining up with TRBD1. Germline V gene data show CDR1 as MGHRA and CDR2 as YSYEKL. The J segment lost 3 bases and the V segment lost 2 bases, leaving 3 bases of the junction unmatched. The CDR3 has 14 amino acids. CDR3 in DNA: TGCGCCAGCAGCCAACCCGGGACAGAAGAGACCCAGTACTTC. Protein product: CASSQPGTEETQYF.

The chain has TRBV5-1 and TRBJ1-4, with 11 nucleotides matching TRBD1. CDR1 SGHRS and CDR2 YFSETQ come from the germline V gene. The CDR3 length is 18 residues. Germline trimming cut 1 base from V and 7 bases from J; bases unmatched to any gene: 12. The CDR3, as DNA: TGCGCCAGCAGCTTGACTGGGACAGGGGGTACTGCTGGTGAAAAACTGTTTTTT. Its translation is CASSLTGTGGTAGEKLFF. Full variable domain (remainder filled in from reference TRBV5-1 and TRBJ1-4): KAGVTQTPRYLIKTRGQQVTLSCSPISGHRSVSWYQQTPGQGLQFLFEYFSETQRNKGNFPGRFSGRQFSNSRSEMNVSTLELGDSALYLCASSLTGTGGTAGEKLFFGSGTQLSVL.

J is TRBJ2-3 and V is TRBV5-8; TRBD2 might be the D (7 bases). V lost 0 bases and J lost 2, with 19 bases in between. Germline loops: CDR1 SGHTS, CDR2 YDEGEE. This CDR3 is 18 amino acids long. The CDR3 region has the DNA TGTGCCAGCAGCTTGGCCTCGGGGGGCCTCACCTTCACAGATACGCAGTATTTT. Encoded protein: CASSLASGGLTFTDTQYF.

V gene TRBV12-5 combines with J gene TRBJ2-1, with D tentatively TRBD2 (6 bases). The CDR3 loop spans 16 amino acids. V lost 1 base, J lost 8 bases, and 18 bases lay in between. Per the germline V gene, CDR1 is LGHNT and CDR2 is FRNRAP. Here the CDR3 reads CASGLGWGRDSHEQFF. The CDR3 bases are TGTGCTAGTGGTTTGGGATGGGGCAGGGACTCCCATGAGCAGTTCTTC.

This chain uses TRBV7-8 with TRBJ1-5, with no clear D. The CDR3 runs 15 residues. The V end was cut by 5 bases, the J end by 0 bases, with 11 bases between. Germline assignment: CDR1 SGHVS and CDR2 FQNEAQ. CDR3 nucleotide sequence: TGTGCCAGCAGCGCCGTGGCTCATAGCAATCAGCCCCAGCATTTT. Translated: CASSAVAHSNQPQHF.

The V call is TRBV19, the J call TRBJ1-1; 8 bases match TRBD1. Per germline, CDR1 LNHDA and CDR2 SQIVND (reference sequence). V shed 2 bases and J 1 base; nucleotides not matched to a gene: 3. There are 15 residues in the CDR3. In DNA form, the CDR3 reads TGTGCCAGTAGTATAAACAGGGGGAAGAACACTGAAGCTTTCTTT. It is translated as CASSINRGKNTEAFF.

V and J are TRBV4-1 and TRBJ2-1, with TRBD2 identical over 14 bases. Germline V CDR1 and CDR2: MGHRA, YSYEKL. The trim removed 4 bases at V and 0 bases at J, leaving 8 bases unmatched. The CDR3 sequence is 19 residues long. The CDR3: CASSLGLAGGASSYNEQFF. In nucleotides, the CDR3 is TGCGCCAGCAGCCTTGGACTAGCGGGGGGAGCTAGCTCCTACAATGAGCAGTTCTTC.